These 30 T cell receptor beta chains were sequenced from one sample in a study of T cells expressing NK-cell markers (TCRdb year 2020). The library was built by means of 5' RACE. The sequencer listed for this sample is Illumina HiSeq 2000. After reprocessing by TCRdb, each CDR3 protein sequence is one entry, and no DNA is given. The sample's own table lists about 260,000 distinct CDR3 sequences. The top ten hold 0.39% of the sample. The sequencing sample was made of blood T cells: a sorted CD56 or NKG2C T cell subset, CD4+ or CD8+ T cells, or bulk PBMC T cells (not recorded which). Receptors were obtained from a man between 18 and 29 years old in good health. Donor details come from another sample of the same person, matched by shared clones.

This chain joins TRBV27 and TRBJ1-5; lacking DNA, the TRBD1 call made by TCRdb goes unchecked. The CDR3 consists of 14 residues. Germline values: CDR1 MNHEY, CDR2 SMNVEV (reference sequence). The chain's CDR3 is CASSSDRGRQPQHF.

The V and J genes are TRBV18 and TRBJ2-5; TCRdb's assignment of TRBD1 cannot be checked, as there is no DNA. This CDR3 has 13 amino acids. CDR1 is KGHSH and CDR2 is LQKENI in the germline V gene. CDR3 loop: CASSAGQQETQYF.

The V and J genes are TRBV7-2 and TRBJ2-3; TCRdb gives TRBD1 as the D gene, but with no DNA this cannot be confirmed. Per germline, CDR1 SGHTA and CDR2 FQGNSA. The CDR3 is 14 residues long. CDR3 loop: CASSPGIFTDTQYF.

The CDR3 loop is CASSYYTAGAGDTQYF. The chain carries TRBV6-5 and TRBJ2-3; the D call of TRBD2 rests on TCRdb alone, since no DNA is present to check it. The CDR3 has 16 residues. Looked up from germline, CDR1 is MNHEY and CDR2 is SVGAGI.

This chain joins TRBV18 and TRBJ2-2; without DNA, the TCRdb call of TRBD1 cannot be checked. This CDR3 region has 15 residues. The germline gives CDR1 KGHSH, CDR2 LQKENI. The CDR3 is CASSVLQENTGELFF.

The chain couples TRBV7-2 to TRBJ1-1. The CDR3 contains 14 residues. Per germline, CDR1 SGHTA and CDR2 FQGNSA. CDR3 sequence: CASSSRRGPTEAFF.

V is TRBV10-3 and J is TRBJ2-7; there is no DNA to check the TCRdb D call of TRBD2. The germline V gene encodes CDR1 ENHRY and CDR2 SYGVKD. CDR3 size: 15 residues. CDR3 protein: CAIREGLAGGEEQYF.

The chain carries TRBV7-8 and TRBJ1-6; there is no DNA to check the TCRdb D call of TRBD1. The CDR3 runs 15 residues. CDR1 and CDR2 from the germline V gene are SGHVS and FQNEAQ. CDR3 in amino acids: CASSDPTGAGSPLHF.

This chain links TRBV18 with TRBJ2-7. CDR3 length: 14 residues. In germline, CDR1 is KGHSH, CDR2 LQKENI. The chain's CDR3 is CASSPSRQAYEQYF. Variable domain in full (rest from reference TRBV18 and TRBJ2-7): NAGVMQNPRHLVRRRGQEARLRCSPMKGHSHVYWYRQLPEEGLKFMVYLQKENIIDESGMPKERFSAEFPKEGPSILRIQQVVRGDSAAYFCASSPSRQAYEQYFGPGTRLTVT.

This chain connects TRBV12-3 or TRBV12-4 to TRBJ2-1; TCRdb designates TRBD2, a call that cannot be tested without DNA. This CDR3 region has 16 residues. The CDR3 here is CASSYRPGLAGDEQFF.

This chain links TRBV21-1 with TRBJ1-3. TRBV21-1 is shown as a pseudogene. The CDR3 is 14 residues long. The CDR3 reads CATNSWGTGNTIYF.

The chain carries TRBV12-3 or TRBV12-4 and TRBJ2-1. The CDR3 is 14 amino acids. The chain's CDR3 is CASKPDTSYNEQFF.

J is TRBJ2-3 and V is TRBV7-8; TCRdb's assignment of TRBD1 cannot be checked, as there is no DNA. Germline V gene sequence: CDR1 SGHVS, CDR2 FQNEAQ. The CDR3 has 13 amino acids. CDR3: CASSLGGSETQYF.

The rearrangement links TRBV12-3 or TRBV12-4 to TRBJ2-5; TCRdb designates TRBD1, a call that cannot be tested without DNA. This CDR3 comprises 15 residues. The CDR3 sequence is CASSPGGTYQETQYF.

V is TRBV7-2 and J is TRBJ1-5; the TCRdb D gene call, TRBD1, has no DNA to confirm it. The germline V gene has CDR1 SGHTA and CDR2 FQGNSA. This CDR3 is 14 amino acids long. The CDR3: CASSLGGGVQPQHF.

This chain joins TRBV28 and TRBJ2-7. Looked up from germline, CDR1 is MDHEN and CDR2 is SYDVKM. The CDR3 sequence is 14 residues long. The CDR3 loop is CASRSDGSLYEQYF. Filled out from reference TRBV28 and TRBJ2-7, the complete variable domain reads DVKVTQSSRYLVKRTGEKVFLECVQDMDHENMFWYRQDPGLGLRLIYFSYDVKMKEKGDIPEGYSVSREKKERFSLILESASTNQTSMYLCASRSDGSLYEQYFGPGTRLTVT.

The rearrangement links TRBV7-8 to TRBJ2-2; TCRdb indicates TRBD2, and absent DNA this call remains unverified. CDR1 is SGHVS and CDR2 is FQNEAQ in the germline V gene. The CDR3 extends over 17 amino acids. The CDR3 sequence: CASSFDTSLANTGELFF.

The V call is TRBV12-3 or TRBV12-4, the J call TRBJ1-1; TCRdb calls TRBD1, which cannot be checked without DNA. This CDR3 contains 14 residues. CDR3 region: CASRPGGGITEAFF.

The gene calls are TRBV12-3 or TRBV12-4 and TRBJ2-1; TCRdb's D gene call, TRBD2, goes unchecked for lack of DNA. CDR3 size: 18 residues. The CDR3 here is CASSLIVGTSGNVNEQFF.

The V and J genes are TRBV6-5 and TRBJ1-1. The CDR3 is 16 residues long. The V gene's germline CDR1 is MNHEY and CDR2 SVGAGI. CDR3 region: CASSYPIGGGVTEAFF.

The J gene is TRBJ1-2, the V gene TRBV6-2 or TRBV6-3. This CDR3 region has 14 residues. From germline, CDR1 is MNHEY and CDR2 SVGEGT. CDR3: CASSQTRENYGYTF.

CDR3 region: CSASRGAGGSGELFF. The chain carries TRBV20-1 and TRBJ2-2; no DNA is available, so the TRBD2 call from TCRdb remains unchecked. This CDR3 is built from 15 residues. Germline V lookup: CDR1 DFQATT, CDR2 SNEGSKA (reference sequence).

The V gene is TRBV10-3, the J gene TRBJ1-3; TCRdb's D call, TRBD1, is unchecked because there is no DNA. CDR3 length equals 16 residues. CDR1 and CDR2 from the germline V gene are ENHRY and SYGVKD. The CDR3 sequence is CAISESTGASGNTIYF.

The V call is TRBV4-3, the J call TRBJ1-5; with no DNA, the TCRdb D assignment of TRBD1 cannot be verified. The CDR3 contains 15 residues. Germline CDR1 reads LGHNA; CDR2 reads YSLEER. The CDR3 sequence is CASSREDSSNQPQHF.

The J gene is TRBJ2-1, the V gene TRBV11-3; TCRdb's D gene call, TRBD2, goes unchecked for lack of DNA. The germline gives CDR1 SGHNT, CDR2 YENEEA. CDR3 length equals 17 residues. CDR3 region: CASSSLGGDSSYNEQFF.

The gene calls are TRBV24-1 and TRBJ1-4; there is no DNA to check the TCRdb D call of TRBD1. Germline values: CDR1 KGHDR, CDR2 SFDVKD. CDR3 size: 16 residues. This chain's CDR3 is CATSDPRDRVGEKLFF.

The rearrangement uses TRBV10-3 and TRBJ2-1; absent DNA, TCRdb's TRBD1 call cannot be checked. The CDR3 has 16 residues. From germline, CDR1 is ENHRY and CDR2 SYGVKD. The CDR3 loop is CAISGDGGDTNNEQFF.

The gene calls are TRBV3-1 and TRBJ2-1; TCRdb indicates TRBD2, and absent DNA this call remains unverified. The CDR3 is made up of 17 amino acids. CDR1 is LGHDT, CDR2 YNNKEL, per germline (reference sequence). CDR3 amino acids: CASSQEAGGVTYNEQFF.

The J gene is TRBJ2-3, the V gene TRBV5-1. Germline V lookup: CDR1 SGHRS, CDR2 YFSETQ. The CDR3 sequence is 12 residues long. CDR3 residues: CASSSSTDTQYF.

The chain combines TRBV6-1 with TRBJ2-3; TCRdb designates TRBD1, a call that cannot be tested without DNA. Germline lookup yields CDR1 MNHNS and CDR2 SASEGT. This CDR3 contains 13 residues. CDR3 sequence: CASSDGQGDTQYF.